This paragraph reports one T cell receptor beta chain. This clone's antigen is unknown. No qualities accompany the bases; no much larger clone lies one base away. Using the deep immunoSEQ assay, TCR CDR3 regions were amplified from genomic DNA by multiplex PCR. Genomic DNA extracted from each cell subset was distributed evenly over all wells of several immunoSEQ 96-well plates, and each plate served as one replicate. Each replicate PCR for sorted subsets received approximately 200 ng genomic DNA, equal to roughly 30,000 T cell genomes. Purified libraries were measured with a Qubit 3.0 fluorometer, size-checked on a Bioanalyzer 2100, and measured again with the KAPA Library Quantification kit. A separate single-read 150-cycle Illumina NextSeq 550 flow cell was used to sequence each immunoSEQ 96-well plate. On the study's bioinformatics: Because only junctional sequences without quality scores were contained in the immunoSEQ output, filtering matching that applied to full-length reads could not be performed. To assign V/J genes and CDR3, sequences were annotated against IMGT germline references using PyIR, a Python wrapper for IgBLAST v1.9. Reads with weak V/J assignments (E-value above 1e-6), missing CDR3, stop codons, out-of-frame junctions, or ambiguous translated residues were removed. V3J clonotypes were defined as sequences sharing an identical inferred V gene, J gene, and CDR3 amino acid sequence. To compute the percentage overlap between repertoires, the number of shared unique clonotypes was divided by the size of the smaller repertoire. Richness of each repertoire was evaluated using RTK rarefaction, the Chao1 estimator, and Recon v2.1 estimates of unobserved clonotypes. Generation probabilities were computed with OLGA for all TCRbeta clonotypes obtained by the gDNA method from several donors. TCRdb mirrors the immuneACCESS table, restricted to in-frame sequences. Some clones are absent from its copies; in checked studies, under half trace to an unresolved V gene, and the reason for the others is unknown. V and J calls and clone size are those listed in that table; D and trimming were worked out from the DNA. The sample table shows approximately 740,000 clones, and around 92% are seen once. The ten largest make up around 24% of the sample.

CD8 naive samples consisted of CD45RO-negative cells that were positively selected for CCR7, yielding a CD45RA+CCR7+ population without TemRA cells. The donors were healthy, HIV-negative adults who had no recently reported acute infections or vaccinations. Every donor was a Caucasian adult residing in Nashville, Tennessee, USA. Blood was obtained by leukapheresis, after which PBMCs were separated by Ficoll-Histopaque density gradient centrifugation and cryopreserved in liquid nitrogen vapor phase. Purity and quantity of every magnetically sorted T cell population were checked by analytical flow cytometry. Genomic DNA was isolated from each sorted fraction and quantified by UV absorbance on a Nanodrop 2000c. These data are taken from a study of shared clonotypes between healthy human individuals (dated by TCRdb to 2020 to 2021). Background for the entire study: A few men and a couple of women, aged 18 to 49 years, made up the cohort. Blood TCR repertoires of a handful of healthy adults were deeply sequenced to estimate repertoire size and the extent of clonotype sharing between individuals. Different laboratories and diverse techniques were used to prepare libraries and sequence TCR repertoires, to increase sequencing depth and limit assay-specific biases. Per donor, three plates each were used for CD4 naive and CD4 memory, two for CD8 naive, and one for CD8 memory. Each donor's leukapheresis produced roughly between roughly 0.85 and 9 billion PBMCs. What the work shows at the level of the full study, not this receptor alone: Naive subsets generally had larger estimated clonotype richness than memory subsets. Incomplete sequencing was indicated by rarefaction of sorted-subset datasets, despite the large sequencing depth. Compared with non-shared clonotypes, clonotypes shared by all four sorted-subset donors had higher generation probabilities. Sampling was restricted to blood, and TCR repertoires in tissue are likely to differ from TCR repertoires in blood. When a handful of donors were compared, the shared fraction of clonotypes was about 5% for naive CD4, around 3.6% for naive CD8, about 2.5% for memory CD4, and around 0.37% for memory CD8. Because the study included a small number of donors, the genetic and exposure-history diversity represented was limited. Based on pairwise subsampling, the degree of clonotype sharing among donors was expected to be affected by sequencing depth.

Sequencing was done on a sample of naive CD8+ T cells sorted from blood. Per the publication, the cell subset or site label means: CD45RA+CCR7+. This clonotype was sampled from a man under 40 in good health.

The CDR3: CASSRLLAGSEAEQFF. The bases are TGTGCCAGCAGCCGTTTACTAGCGGGGAGTGAAGCTGAGCAGTTCTTC. This receptor chain uses TRBV28 and TRBJ2-1; TRBD2 lines up with 10 middle nucleotides. The germline V gene gives CDR1 as MDHEN and CDR2 as SYDVKM. The cysteine opens and the phenylalanine closes a CDR3 of 16 amino acids. Only the CDR3 DNA stays, 48 bases, in frame from base 1. V is trimmed back by 6 bases and J by 9 bases, and the junction contains 14 bases that no gene match accounts for.